The clone carrying this T cell receptor (beta chain) was detected many times. As yet, its antigen is unknown. Germline V gene lookup returns CDR1 SEHNR and CDR2 FQNEAQ (reference sequence). Trimming left V 5 bases short and J 4 bases short, with 14 bases between. The CDR3 sequence is 14 residues long. Pregnant or lactating patients were excluded, as were those with uncontrolled infection or other autoimmune disease. The PBMCs studied were ones that came from 10 ml fresh peripheral blood. The data are from a study of T cells in Graves' hyperthyroidism and ophthalmopathy. Study observations and caveats: Ophthalmopathy onset followed model prediction by a median around 6.9 months. Using 13 V-J features, a model discriminated ophthalmopathy from stable hyperthyroidism.

There were TCR beta CDR3 regions amplified from RNA transcripts. The HTBI primer set served for first-round RT-PCR of the TCR CDR3. TCRdb ran MiXCR on the multiplex PCR reads and lists one entry per CDR3 protein. The sample records roughly 380,000 distinct CDR3 sequences, approximately 13% being singletons. The chain recombines TRBV7-9 with TRBJ1-1; possibly TRBD1 for D (6 bases). The specimen sequenced was blood. The receptor was isolated from a young man with Graves' hyperthyroidism that later progressed to Graves' ophthalmopathy. The CDR3 is CASSHRESGTEAFF. CDR3 coding DNA: TGTGCCAGCAGCCACAGGGAGAGTGGCACTGAAGCTTTCTTT.